A selection of T cell receptor beta chains follows, all from one sample in a study of human T cells and chemical hapten exposure. TCRdb fed the 5' RACE reads into MiXCR, producing one record per CDR3 protein. The sample carries approximately 140,000 distinct CDR3 sequences, about 4% recorded once. All receptors come from a female donor in good health. The CDR3 runs from the conserved cysteine through the conserved F or W. D genes are given only for firm matches. The listing skips clone size in some rows; elsewhere it reads once, few, many or a size class.

J: TRBJ2-7
D: TRBD1
size: many
V: TRBV12-3/TRBV12-4
CDR3: CASSSGRGYYEQYF
DNA: TGTGCCAGCAGTTCGGGCAGGGGGTATTACGAGCAGTACTTC

J: TRBJ2-7
D: -
size: many
V: TRBV6-1
CDR3: CASRPGHGIIYEQYF
DNA: TGTGCCAGCAGGCCGGGACACGGAATAATCTACGAGCAGTACTTC

J: TRBJ1-6
D: TRBD1
size: many
V: TRBV10-3
CDR3: CATRPLDRVNSPLHF
DNA: TGTGCCACACGACCCCTAGACAGGGTAAATTCACCCCTCCACTTT

J: TRBJ1-1
D: -
size: many
V: TRBV13
CDR3: CASSLGLGGTEAFF
DNA: TGTGCCAGCAGCTTAGGCCTGGGGGGCACTGAAGCTTTCTTT

J: TRBJ1-6
D: -
size: many
V: TRBV6-1
CDR3: CASSEIGQSNSPLHF
DNA: TGTGCCAGCAGTGAAATAGGACAGAGCAATTCACCCCTCCACTTT

J: TRBJ2-3
D: -
size: many
V: TRBV4-2
CDR3: CASSQDSRGPSTDTQYF
DNA: TGTGCCAGCAGCCAAGATTCCCGGGGGCCTAGCACAGATACGCAGTATTTT

J: TRBJ2-5
D: -
size: many
V: TRBV6-6
CDR3: CASSSSPEGETQYF
DNA: TGTGCCAGCAGTTCCTCGCCCGAGGGGGAGACCCAGTACTTC

J: TRBJ2-1
D: -
size: many
V: TRBV7-2
CDR3: CASSLVGRSHNEQFF
DNA: TGTGCCAGCAGCTTAGTGGGCAGGTCGCACAATGAGCAGTTCTTC

J: TRBJ1-5
D: -
size: -
V: TRBV18
CDR3: CASASGHNQPQHF
DNA: TGTGCCAGCGCTTCAGGGCACAATCAGCCCCAGCATTTT

J: TRBJ1-6
D: -
size: many
V: TRBV27
CDR3: CASSLSKGPLHF
DNA: TGTGCCAGCAGTTTATCTAAGGGACCCCTCCACTTT

J: TRBJ2-5
D: TRBD2
size: many
V: TRBV13
CDR3: CASSQIAGGPMETQYF
DNA: TGTGCCAGCAGCCAAATAGCGGGGGGACCGATGGAGACCCAGTACTTC

J: TRBJ1-1
D: -
size: few
V: TRBV12-3/TRBV12-4
CDR3: CASSPVNSKDPEAFF
DNA: TGTGCCAGCAGCCCAGTGAATAGCAAAGACCCTGAAGCTTTCTTT

J: TRBJ2-2
D: -
size: many
V: TRBV2
CDR3: CSCKQGTNTGELFF
DNA: TGTTCTTGCAAACAGGGCACCAACACCGGGGAGCTGTTTTTT

J: TRBJ1-6
D: TRBD1
size: many
V: TRBV4-3
CDR3: CASSQAGTGGIDNSPLHF
DNA: TGCGCCAGCAGCCAAGCCGGGACAGGGGGCATAGATAATTCACCCCTCCACTTT

J: TRBJ1-4
D: -
size: few
V: TRBV30
CDR3: CAWHRESEKLFF
DNA: TGTGCCTGGCACAGGGAGAGTGAAAAACTGTTTTTT

J: TRBJ2-1
D: TRBD1
size: many
V: TRBV11-2
CDR3: CASSLLRDRAGSGFF
DNA: TGTGCCAGCAGCTTACTCCGGGACAGGGCGGGTTCGGGGTTCTTC

J: TRBJ2-5
D: -
size: many
V: TRBV3-1
CDR3: CASSQDLVSSQETQYF
DNA: TGTGCCAGCAGCCAAGATCTTGTGAGCAGCCAAGAGACCCAGTACTTC

J: TRBJ1-3
D: -
size: many
V: TRBV12-3/TRBV12-4
CDR3: CASSLTGGPGNTIYF
DNA: TGTGCCAGCAGTTTAACCGGGGGACCAGGAAACACCATATATTTT

J: TRBJ2-1
D: TRBD1
size: many
V: TRBV6-2/TRBV6-3
CDR3: CASSYPLRDRGLYNEQFF
DNA: TGTGCCAGCAGTTACCCACTCCGGGACAGGGGTCTGTACAATGAGCAGTTCTTC

J: TRBJ2-2
D: -
size: many
V: TRBV6-1
CDR3: CASTTGRVDTGELFF
DNA: TGTGCCAGCACGACAGGAAGAGTGGACACCGGGGAGCTGTTTTTT

J: TRBJ1-5
D: -
size: many
V: TRBV6-5
CDR3: CASSYSSAGPYNQPQHF
DNA: TGTGCCAGCAGTTACTCGAGCGCAGGCCCGTACAATCAGCCCCAGCATTTT

J: TRBJ1-6
D: -
size: many
V: TRBV27
CDR3: CASSFGSYNSPLHF
DNA: TGTGCCAGCAGTTTCGGTTCCTATAATTCACCCCTCCACTTT

J: TRBJ1-1
D: TRBD1
size: many
V: TRBV27
CDR3: CASSLLGGWGTGDNTEAFF
DNA: TGTGCCAGCAGTTTATTGGGGGGATGGGGGACAGGGGATAACACTGAAGCTTTCTTT

J: TRBJ1-6
D: TRBD1
size: many
V: TRBV5-1
CDR3: CASSLDPGGSYNSPLHF
DNA: TGCGCCAGCAGCTTGGATCCAGGGGGCTCCTATAATTCACCCCTCCACTTT

J: TRBJ1-1
D: -
size: many
V: TRBV10-3
CDR3: CASTGSGNTEAFF
DNA: TGTGCTTCGACGGGGAGTGGGAACACTGAAGCTTTCTTT

J: TRBJ2-5
D: -
size: -
V: TRBV7-8
CDR3: CASSKSRFTRIKETQYF
DNA: TGTGCCAGCAGCAAGAGCAGATTTACGAGAATCAAAGAGACCCAGTACTTC